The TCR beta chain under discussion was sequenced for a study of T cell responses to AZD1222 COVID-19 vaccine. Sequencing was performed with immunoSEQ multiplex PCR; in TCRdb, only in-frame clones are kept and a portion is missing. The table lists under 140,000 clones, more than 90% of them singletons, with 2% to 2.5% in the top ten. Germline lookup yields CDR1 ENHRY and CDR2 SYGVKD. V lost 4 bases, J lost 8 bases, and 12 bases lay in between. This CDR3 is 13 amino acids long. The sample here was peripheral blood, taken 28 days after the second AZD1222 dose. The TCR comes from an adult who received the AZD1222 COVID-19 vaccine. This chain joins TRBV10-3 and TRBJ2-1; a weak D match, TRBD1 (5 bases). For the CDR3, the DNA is TGTGCCATCAGTGCCCTGCTAGGGGATGAGCAGTTCTTC. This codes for CAISALLGDEQFF.